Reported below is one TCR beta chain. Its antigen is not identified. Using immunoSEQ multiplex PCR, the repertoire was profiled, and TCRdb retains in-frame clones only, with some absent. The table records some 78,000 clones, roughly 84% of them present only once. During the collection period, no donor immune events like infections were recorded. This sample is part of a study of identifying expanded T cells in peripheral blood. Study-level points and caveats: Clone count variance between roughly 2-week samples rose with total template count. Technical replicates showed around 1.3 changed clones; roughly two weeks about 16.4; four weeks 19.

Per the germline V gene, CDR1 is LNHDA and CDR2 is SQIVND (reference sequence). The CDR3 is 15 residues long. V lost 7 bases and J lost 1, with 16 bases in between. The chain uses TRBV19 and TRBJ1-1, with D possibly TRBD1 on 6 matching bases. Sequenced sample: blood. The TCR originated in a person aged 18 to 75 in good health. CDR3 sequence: CASTEWTDANTEAFF. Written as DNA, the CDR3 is TGTGCCAGTACTGAGTGGACAGACGCGAACACTGAAGCTTTCTTT.